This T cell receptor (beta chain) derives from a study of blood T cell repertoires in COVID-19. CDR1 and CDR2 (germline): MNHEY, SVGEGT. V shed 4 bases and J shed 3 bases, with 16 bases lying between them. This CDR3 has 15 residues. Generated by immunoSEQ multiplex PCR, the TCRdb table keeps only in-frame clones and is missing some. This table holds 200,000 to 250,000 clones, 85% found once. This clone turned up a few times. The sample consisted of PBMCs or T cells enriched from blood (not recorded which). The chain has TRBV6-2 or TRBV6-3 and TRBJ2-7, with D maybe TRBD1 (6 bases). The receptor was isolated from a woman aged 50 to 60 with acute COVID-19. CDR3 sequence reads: CASSSLRDINYEQYF. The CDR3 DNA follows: TGTGCCAGCAGTTCCCTCCGGGACATAAACTACGAGCAGTACTTC.